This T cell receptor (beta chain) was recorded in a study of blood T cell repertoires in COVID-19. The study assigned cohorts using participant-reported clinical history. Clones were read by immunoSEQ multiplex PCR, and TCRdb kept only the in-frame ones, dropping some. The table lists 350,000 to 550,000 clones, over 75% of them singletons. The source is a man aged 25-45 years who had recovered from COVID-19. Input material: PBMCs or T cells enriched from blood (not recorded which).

The CDR3 sequence is CASSEGRGRGGYTF. The CDR3 DNA sequence: TGTGCCAGCAGTGAAGGCAGGGGGCGCGGTGGCTACACCTTC. The J gene is TRBJ1-2, the V gene TRBV11-2, with 8 bases fitting TRBD1. With 6 bases clipped from V and 7 bases from J, the junction kept 10 bases outside the gene matches. Germline V gives CDR1 SGHAT, CDR2 FQNNGV. This CDR3 spans 14 amino acids.